Below, 18 T cell receptor beta chains from the same sample are listed, as sequenced in a study of blood T cell repertoires in COVID-19. Only in-frame clones appear in the TCRdb table, and some are missing; sequencing was by immunoSEQ multiplex PCR. The data contain tens of thousands of clones, about 85% of them singletons. Sequenced material: peripheral blood. The receptors here all came from a woman between 55 and 75 years old with active COVID-19.

The genes are TRBV5-1 and TRBJ1-4, with D tentatively TRBD1 (5 bases). Germline V gene lookup returns CDR1 SGHRS and CDR2 YFSETQ. V was trimmed by 4 bases and J by 0 bases, leaving 13 bases between them. The CDR3 is made up of 16 amino acids. CDR3 residues: CASSRGDSATNEKLFF. In DNA, the CDR3 is TGCGCCAGCAGCCGTGGGGACTCCGCAACTAATGAAAAACTGTTTTTT.

This rearrangement joins TRBV5-4 to TRBJ2-2; possible D gene TRBD2, 6 bases. The V gene lost 4 bases and the J gene lost 0 bases, with 13 bases spanning the gap. The CDR3 is 16 amino acids. In germline, CDR1 is SGHNT, CDR2 YYREEE (reference sequence). CDR3 in amino acids: CASSPIREANTGELFF. The CDR3 DNA follows: TGTGCCAGCAGCCCGATCAGGGAGGCGAACACCGGGGAGCTGTTTTTT.

V gene TRBV5-1 combines with J gene TRBJ2-3, with TRBD2 identical over 10 bases. The germline gives CDR1 SGHRS, CDR2 YFSETQ. The CDR3 is 16 residues long. The ends lost 3 bases at V and 0 bases at J; junction bases unmatched: 4. The CDR3 sequence is CASSSETSGSTDTQYF. The CDR3 bases are TGCGCCAGCAGCTCCGAGACTAGCGGGAGCACAGATACGCAGTATTTT.

The gene calls are TRBV10-3 and TRBJ2-7, with TRBD2 matching over 8 bases. Germline loops: CDR1 ENHRY, CDR2 SYGVKD. The CDR3 extends over 14 amino acids. J lost 2 bases, V lost 4 bases, and 4 bases had no gene match. CDR3 coding DNA: TGTGCCATCAGTGGGTCGGGAGGGACCTACGAGCAGTACTTC. Its translation: CAISGSGGTYEQYF.

This chain joins TRBV5-6 and TRBJ2-5, with 9 bases that match TRBD1. The CDR3 is 14 residues long. Germline CDR1 is SGHDT and CDR2 is YYEEEE. Trimming cost V 5 bases and J 5 bases; bases outside gene matches: 7. The CDR3 protein is CASREQGAAETQYF. The CDR3, as DNA: TGTGCCAGCAGAGAACAGGGGGCGGCGGAGACCCAGTACTTC.

This chain links TRBV29-1 with TRBJ1-1, with 9 bases identical to TRBD1. Germline V gene data show CDR1 as SQVTM and CDR2 as ANQGSEA. The trim removed 7 bases at V and 0 bases at J, leaving 15 bases unmatched. The CDR3 covers 17 residues. The CDR3 is CSGSWGQGIIMNTEAFF. CDR3 DNA sequence: TGCAGCGGATCTTGGGGACAGGGTATTATCATGAACACTGAAGCTTTCTTT.

This clone was counted once. V usage is TRBV20-1 and J usage is TRBJ1-1; 7 bases line up with TRBD1. The germline V gene has CDR1 DFQATT and CDR2 SNEGSKA (reference sequence). V lost 3 bases and J lost 10; bases outside the gene matches: 8. This CDR3 spans 12 amino acids. As DNA, the CDR3 is TGCAGTGCTAGTTACAGGGGATTTGGAGCTTTCTTT. This translates into CSASYRGFGAFF.

This CDR3 reads CASTKGGDRGNQPQHF. The CDR3 DNA is TGTGCCAGTACCAAAGGGGGGGACAGGGGCAATCAGCCCCAGCATTTT. The gene calls are TRBV19 and TRBJ1-5; 9 bases match TRBD1. CDR3 size: 16 residues. Germline values: CDR1 LNHDA, CDR2 SQIVND (reference sequence). V lost 7 bases, J lost 2 bases, and 9 bases stayed unmatched.

V is TRBV6-5 and J is TRBJ2-1; no definite D call. V was cut by 2 bases and J by 8 bases, with 4 bases left in between. This CDR3 is built from 11 residues. Germline CDR1 and CDR2: MNHEY and SVGAGI. This chain's CDR3 is CASSYDYEQFF. The CDR3 DNA is TGTGCCAGCAGTTACGACTATGAGCAGTTCTTC.

The genes are TRBV6-5 and TRBJ1-4, with 10 bases identical to TRBD1. V trimming: 6 bases; J trimming: 8 bases; junction bases outside the gene matches: 6. The germline CDR1 and CDR2 sequences are MNHEY and SVGAGI. This CDR3 comprises 14 residues. Written as DNA, the CDR3 is TGTGCCAGCAGACCCGGGACAGGGGCGGAAAAACTGTTTTTT. It translates to CASRPGTGAEKLFF.

The sample holds a few counts of this clone. The chain has TRBV4-2 and TRBJ2-4, with TRBD2 as a possible D gene (6 bases). CDR3 size: 20 residues. V gave up 0 bases and J gave up 0 bases, with 21 bases separating them. The germline V gene encodes CDR1 LGHNA and CDR2 YNFKEQ. The CDR3 DNA sequence: TGTGCCAGCAGCCAAGATGGGGGGTTTGGTCAGCCTCTAGCCAAAAACATTCAGTACTTC. Encoded protein: CASSQDGGFGQPLAKNIQYF.

The chain recombines TRBV27 with TRBJ2-7, with unresolved D. Germline V gives CDR1 MNHEY, CDR2 SMNVEV (reference sequence). The CDR3 has 13 residues. The V end lost 0 bases, the J end lost 1 base, and 4 bases lay between the germline ends. The CDR3: CASSLSRSYEQYF. The CDR3 coding sequence is TGTGCCAGCAGTTTATCTAGATCCTACGAGCAGTACTTC.

V usage is TRBV24-1 and J usage is TRBJ2-3; tentatively, D is TRBD2 (5 bases). V lost 3 bases to trimming and J lost 7 bases, with 10 bases between them. CDR3 length equals 13 residues. Germline V lookup: CDR1 KGHDR, CDR2 SFDVKD. In nucleotides, the CDR3 is TGTGCCACCAGTGATCGAACGGGGAATACGCAGTATTTT. Translated, it gives CATSDRTGNTQYF.

The genes are TRBV14 and TRBJ1-2; D is unresolved. The CDR3 runs 13 residues. Germline CDR1 is SGHDN and CDR2 is FVKESK. Trimming pared 4 bases from V and 0 bases from J, leaving 6 bases between. CDR3 protein: CASSLQTNYGYTF. The CDR3 DNA reads as TGTGCCAGCAGCCTGCAGACTAACTATGGCTACACCTTC.

The gene calls are TRBV5-8 and TRBJ2-7; D not certain. The germline gives CDR1 SGHTS, CDR2 YDEGEE. The CDR3 covers 15 residues. Trimming removed 3 bases from V and 1 base from J, with 14 bases in between. As DNA, the CDR3 is TGTGCCAGCAGCTACACCAGACTGTTATCCTACGAGCAGTACTTC. It encodes CASSYTRLLSYEQYF.

This rearrangement joins TRBV3-1 (or the pseudogene TRBV3-2) to TRBJ2-7; D might be TRBD2 (6 bases). CDR1 and CDR2 (germline): LGHDT, YNNKEL (reference sequence). The CDR3 has 13 amino acids. Trimming left V 4 bases short and J 6 bases short, with 13 bases between. The CDR3 DNA reads as TGTGCCAGCAGCCCATCTAGCGAGGGCGAGCAGTACTTC. Translated: CASSPSSEGEQYF.

The chain uses TRBV3-1 (or the pseudogene TRBV3-2) and TRBJ2-3; 9 positions match TRBD2. The trim removed 1 base at V and 7 bases at J, leaving 9 bases unmatched. Per the germline V gene, CDR1 is LGHDT and CDR2 is YNNKEL (reference sequence). This CDR3 is built from 16 residues. CDR3 sequence reads: CASSQVKASGMNTQYF. DNA of the CDR3: TGTGCCAGCAGCCAAGTTAAGGCTAGCGGGATGAATACGCAGTATTTT.

The V gene is TRBV28, the J gene TRBJ2-2, with 10 nucleotides matching TRBD1. The CDR3 runs 13 residues. CDR1 is MDHEN, CDR2 SYDVKM, per germline. Trimming removed 6 bases from V and 6 bases from J; junction bases left unmatched: 1. CDR3 residues: CASRTGGSGELFF. The CDR3 DNA follows: TGTGCCAGCAGGACAGGGGGCTCCGGGGAGCTGTTTTTT.